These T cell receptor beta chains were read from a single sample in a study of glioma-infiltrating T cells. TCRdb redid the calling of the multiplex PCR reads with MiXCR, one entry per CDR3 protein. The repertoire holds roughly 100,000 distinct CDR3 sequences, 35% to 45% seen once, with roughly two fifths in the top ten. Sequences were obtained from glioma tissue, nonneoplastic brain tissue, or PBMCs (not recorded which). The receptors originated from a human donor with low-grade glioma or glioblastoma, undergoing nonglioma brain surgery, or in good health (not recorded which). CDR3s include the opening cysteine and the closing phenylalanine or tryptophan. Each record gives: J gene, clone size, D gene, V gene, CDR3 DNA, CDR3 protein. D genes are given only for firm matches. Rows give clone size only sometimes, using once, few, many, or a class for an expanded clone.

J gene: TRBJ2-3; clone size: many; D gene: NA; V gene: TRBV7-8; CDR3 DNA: TGTGCCAGCAGCTTAGGGGGGCTCGGCACAGATACGCAGTATTTT; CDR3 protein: CASSLGGLGTDTQYF
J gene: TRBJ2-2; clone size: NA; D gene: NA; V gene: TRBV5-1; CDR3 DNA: TGCGCCAGCAGCCCGCACGGGGCGAACGAAAACACCGGGGAGCTGTTTTTT; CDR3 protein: CASSPHGANENTGELFF
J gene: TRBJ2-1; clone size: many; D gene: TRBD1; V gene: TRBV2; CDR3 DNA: TGTGCCAGCAGAGCCGGGACAGGTCCACTTCGGAGTGAGCAGTTCTTC; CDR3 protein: CASRAGTGPLRSEQFF
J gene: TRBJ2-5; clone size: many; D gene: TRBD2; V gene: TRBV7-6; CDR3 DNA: TGTGCCAGCAGCCACCCCCGGGGGGGCCAGTACTTC; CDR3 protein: CASSHPRGGQYF
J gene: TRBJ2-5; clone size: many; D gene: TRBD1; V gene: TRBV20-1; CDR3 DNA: TGCAGTGCAGAGGGACAGGGGTGGGAGACCCAGTACTTC; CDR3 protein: CSAEGQGWETQYF
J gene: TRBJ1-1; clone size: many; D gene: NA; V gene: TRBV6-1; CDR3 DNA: TGTGCCAGCACCGAGGGAGGGGAGACTGAAGCTTTCTTT; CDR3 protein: CASTEGGETEAFF
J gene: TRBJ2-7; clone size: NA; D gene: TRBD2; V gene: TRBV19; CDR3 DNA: TGTGCCGGTAGTATAGACTCCATCGGACTAGCGGGAGAGTACGAGCAGTACTTC; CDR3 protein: CAGSIDSIGLAGEYEQYF
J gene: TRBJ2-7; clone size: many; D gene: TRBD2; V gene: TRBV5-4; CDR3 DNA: TGTGCCAGCAGCCCCATGGGGACTAGCGAAGAGCAGTACTTC; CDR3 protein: CASSPMGTSEEQYF
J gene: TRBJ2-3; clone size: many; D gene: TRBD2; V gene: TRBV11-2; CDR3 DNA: TGTGCCAGCAGCTTAGCCGGACTAGCGGGTAGCACAGATACGCAGTATTTT; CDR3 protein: CASSLAGLAGSTDTQYF
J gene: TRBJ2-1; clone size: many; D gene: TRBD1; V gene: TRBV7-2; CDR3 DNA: TGTGCCAGCAGCCCCCGACAGGGTTTCCACAATGAGCAGTTCTTC; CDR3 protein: CASSPRQGFHNEQFF
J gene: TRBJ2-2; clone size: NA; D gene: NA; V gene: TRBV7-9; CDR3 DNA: TGTGCCAGCAGCTCACTACGGTCCGGTGAGCTGTTTTTT; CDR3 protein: CASSSLRSGELFF
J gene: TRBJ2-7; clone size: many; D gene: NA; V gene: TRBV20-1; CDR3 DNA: TGCAGTGCTAGAGGTGTCGACAATCTCTACGAGCAGTACTTC; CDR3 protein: CSARGVDNLYEQYF
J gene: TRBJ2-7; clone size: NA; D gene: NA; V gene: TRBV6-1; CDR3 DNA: TGTGCCAGCAGGGCAGGACAGTACGAGCAGTACTTC; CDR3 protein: CASRAGQYEQYF
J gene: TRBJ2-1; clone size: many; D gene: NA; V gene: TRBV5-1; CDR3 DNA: TGCGCCAGCAGCCCCCCACGGAATGAGCAGTTCTTC; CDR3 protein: CASSPPRNEQFF
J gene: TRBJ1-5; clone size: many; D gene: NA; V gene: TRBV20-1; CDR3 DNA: TGCAGTGCTAGGTCGACCCCGATGGGCAATCAGCCCCAGCATTTT; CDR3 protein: CSARSTPMGNQPQHF
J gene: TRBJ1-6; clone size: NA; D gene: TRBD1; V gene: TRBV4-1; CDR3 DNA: TGCGACAGCAGCCAAGTAGTGGACAGGGCGAATTCACCACTCCACTTT; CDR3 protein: CDSSQVVDRANSPLHF
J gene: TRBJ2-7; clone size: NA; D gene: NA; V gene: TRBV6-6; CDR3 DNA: TGTGCCAGCAGTTACTACGGGACAGCGGGCTACGAGCAGTACTTC; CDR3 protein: CASSYYGTAGYEQYF
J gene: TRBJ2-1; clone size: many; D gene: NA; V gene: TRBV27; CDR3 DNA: TGTGCCAGCAGTTTATATCTTGAGACCGGTATCCCCAATGAGCAGTTCTTC; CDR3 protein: CASSLYLETGIPNEQFF
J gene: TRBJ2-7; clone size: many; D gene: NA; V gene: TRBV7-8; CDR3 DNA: TGTGCCAGCAGCTTAGGTGGGCAGGGATATTACGAGCAGTACTTC; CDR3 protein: CASSLGGQGYYEQYF
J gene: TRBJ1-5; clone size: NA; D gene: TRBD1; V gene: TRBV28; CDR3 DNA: TGTGCCAGCAGTCGACAGGGGGAGGTGGGCAATCAGCCCCAGCATTTT; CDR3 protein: CASSRQGEVGNQPQHF
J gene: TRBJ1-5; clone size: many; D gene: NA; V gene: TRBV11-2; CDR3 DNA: TGTGCCAGCAGCTTAGCGTTGGGAAATCAGCCCCAGCATTTT; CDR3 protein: CASSLALGNQPQHF
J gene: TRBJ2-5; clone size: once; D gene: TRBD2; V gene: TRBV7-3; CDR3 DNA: TGTGCCAGCAGCCCTACCGGCGGGGGGGGGAGGGAGACCAAATACTTC; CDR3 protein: CASSPTGGGGRETKYF
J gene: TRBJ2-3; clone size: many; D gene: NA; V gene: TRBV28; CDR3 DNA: TGTGCCAGCAGTTGGAACACAGATACGCAGTATTTT; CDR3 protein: CASSWNTDTQYF
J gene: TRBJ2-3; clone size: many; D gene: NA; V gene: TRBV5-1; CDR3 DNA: TGCGCCAGCAGTTCGAGAGACGGAAGGGACTTCACAGATACGCAGTATTTT; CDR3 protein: CASSSRDGRDFTDTQYF
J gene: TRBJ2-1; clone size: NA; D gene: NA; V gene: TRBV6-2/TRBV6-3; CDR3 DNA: TGTGCCAGCAACCCCTCTAGGACTACCGGAGAGCAGTTCTTT; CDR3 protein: CASNPSRTTGEQFF
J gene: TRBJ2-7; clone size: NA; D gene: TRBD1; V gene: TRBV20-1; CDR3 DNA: TGCAGTGCTAGACGGACAGGGAGCTACGAGCAGTACTTC; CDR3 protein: CSARRTGSYEQYF
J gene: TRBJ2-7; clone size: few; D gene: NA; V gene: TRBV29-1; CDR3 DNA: TGCAGCGCCCAAGGGGTCAGGAACTACGAGCAGTACTTC; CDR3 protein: CSAQGVRNYEQYF
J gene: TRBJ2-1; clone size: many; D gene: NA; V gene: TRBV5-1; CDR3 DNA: TGCGCCAGCAGCTTGGGACTGGACAATGAGCAGTTCTTC; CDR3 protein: CASSLGLDNEQFF
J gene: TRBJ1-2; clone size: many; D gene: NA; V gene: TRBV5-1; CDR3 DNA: TGCGCCAGCAGCTTAGGTGACGGAAGAGCTAACTATGGCTACACCTTC; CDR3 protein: CASSLGDGRANYGYTF
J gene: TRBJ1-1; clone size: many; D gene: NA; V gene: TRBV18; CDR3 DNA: TGTGCCAGCTCACAAGGAGTGAACACTGAAGCTTTCTTT; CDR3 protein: CASSQGVNTEAFF
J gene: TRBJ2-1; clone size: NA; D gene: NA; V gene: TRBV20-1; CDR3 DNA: TGCAGTGCTAGTGGCCCAGGTTTGGTTGAGCAATTCTTC; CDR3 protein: CSASGPGLVEQFF
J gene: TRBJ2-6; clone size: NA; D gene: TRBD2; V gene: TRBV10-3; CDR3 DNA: TGTACCATAAGGACTAGCGAAAACTCTGGGGCCAACGTCCTGACTTTC; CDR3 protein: CTIRTSENSGANVLTF
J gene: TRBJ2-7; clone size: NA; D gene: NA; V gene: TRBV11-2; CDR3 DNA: TGTGCCAGCAGCTTAGATCCAGCGGGTATTCGCTCCTACGAGCAGTACTTC; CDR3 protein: CASSLDPAGIRSYEQYF
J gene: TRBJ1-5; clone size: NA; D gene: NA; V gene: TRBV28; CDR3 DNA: TGTGCCAGCAGGGGCGGAGGGGAATCAGGACAGCCCCAGCATTTT; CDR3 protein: CASRGGGESGQPQHF
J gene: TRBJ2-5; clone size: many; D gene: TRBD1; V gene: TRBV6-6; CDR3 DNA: TGTGCCAGCAGTTACCAGGGACAGGGAGAGACCCAGTACTTC; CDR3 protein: CASSYQGQGETQYF
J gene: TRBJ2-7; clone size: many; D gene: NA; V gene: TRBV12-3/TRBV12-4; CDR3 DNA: TGTGCCAGCAGTAAAGCCAGGAGCGGAACTTACGAGCAGTACTTC; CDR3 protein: CASSKARSGTYEQYF
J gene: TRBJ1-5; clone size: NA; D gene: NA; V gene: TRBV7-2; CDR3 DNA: TGTGCCAGCAGCTTTGCCGGAACAGATCATCAGCCCCAGCATTTT; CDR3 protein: CASSFAGTDHQPQHF
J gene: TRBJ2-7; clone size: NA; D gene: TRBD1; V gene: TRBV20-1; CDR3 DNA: TGCAGTGCTAGAGGGCAGGTGACAGGGGCCTCGACGAACTCCTACGGACAGTACTTC; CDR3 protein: CSARGQVTGASTNSYGQYF
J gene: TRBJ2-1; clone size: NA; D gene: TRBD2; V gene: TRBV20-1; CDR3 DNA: TGCAGTGCTAGATCGTTTAGCGGGAGCCGCTGCAGTGAGCAGTTCTTC; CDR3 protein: CSARSFSGSRCSEQFF
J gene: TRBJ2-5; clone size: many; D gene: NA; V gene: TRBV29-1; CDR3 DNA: TGCAGCGTTGAAGAAGGGCCACGGTTGGACCAGTACTTC; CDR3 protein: CSVEEGPRLDQYF
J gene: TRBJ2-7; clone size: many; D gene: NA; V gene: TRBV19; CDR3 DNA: TGTGCCAGTAGTATAGCAGGGGGGTACGAGCAGTACTTC; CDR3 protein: CASSIAGGYEQYF
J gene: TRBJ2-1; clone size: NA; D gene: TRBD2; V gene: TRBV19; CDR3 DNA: TGTGCCAGTAGTCCCCCCCCTAGCGGGAAGAACAATGAGCAGTTCTTC; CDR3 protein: CASSPPPSGKNNEQFF
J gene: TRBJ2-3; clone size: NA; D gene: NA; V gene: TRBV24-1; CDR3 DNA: TGTGCCACCATTGATTTAGCGGATGCGAATGCGCAGTACTTT; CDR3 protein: CATIDLADANAQYF
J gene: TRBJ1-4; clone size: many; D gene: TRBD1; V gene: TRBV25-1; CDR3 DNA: TGTGCCAGCAATGCGGCAGGGGGATTCGAAAAACTGTTTTTT; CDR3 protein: CASNAAGGFEKLFF